A single sample gave rise to the 10 T cell receptor beta chains below, sequenced in a study of blood T cell repertoires in COVID-19. Sequencing was performed with immunoSEQ multiplex PCR; in TCRdb, only in-frame clones are kept and a portion is missing. Seen here are roughly 250,000 clones, nearly 85% observed once, and the top ten hold roughly 8.6%. The source material was peripheral blood. The receptors come from a human donor in a cohort sampled during active COVID-19.

The chain recombines TRBV6-5 with TRBJ2-5; 8 positions agree with TRBD2. V lost 6 bases to trimming and J lost 1 base; unmatched junction nucleotides: 7. This CDR3 spans 15 amino acids. Germline V gene lookup returns CDR1 MNHEY and CDR2 SVGAGI. The chain's CDR3 is CASSRSGGSQETQYF. The DNA for the CDR3 is TGTGCCAGCAGCCGCAGCGGGGGATCCCAAGAGACCCAGTACTTC.

In nucleotides, the CDR3 is TGTGCCAGCAGTAGGACTGTTGGTAGCGGGGGGGCCCGTCGTAAATACAATGAGCAGTTCTTC. It translates to CASSRTVGSGGARRKYNEQFF. V usage is TRBV6-2 or TRBV6-3 and J usage is TRBJ2-1; 11 bases map to TRBD2. The length of the CDR3 is 21 residues. The ends lost 5 bases at V and 4 bases at J; junction bases unmatched: 22. Germline assignment: CDR1 MNHEY and CDR2 SVGEGT.

This clone was counted once. The chain uses TRBV5-4 and TRBJ1-2; 9 bases map to TRBD1. The CDR3 runs to 14 residues. In germline, CDR1 is SGHNT, CDR2 YYREEE (reference sequence). V gave up 4 bases and J gave up 5 bases; unmatched junction bases: 6. The CDR3 DNA follows: TGTGCCAGCAGCCCCCCGGGACAGGGATATGGCTACACCTTC. As protein: CASSPPGQGYGYTF.

CDR3 in amino acids: CASSIAASGSYNEQFF. The CDR3 nucleotides are TGTGCCAGTAGTATAGCGGCTAGCGGGAGCTACAATGAGCAGTTCTTC. The genes are TRBV19 and TRBJ2-1, with 10 nucleotides matching TRBD2. The CDR3 runs 16 residues. V was clipped by 1 base and J by 3 bases; unmatched bases: 3. The germline gives CDR1 LNHDA, CDR2 SQIVND (reference sequence).

The chain couples TRBV7-2 to TRBJ1-5, with 7 bases that match TRBD1. CDR1 is SGHTA, CDR2 FQGNSA, per germline. Losses at the gene ends were 5 bases for V and 5 bases for J; bases not matched to a gene: 12. This CDR3 region has 16 residues. The CDR3 nucleotides read TGTGCCAGCAGCACATCAAACAGGGGTTGGGATCAGCCCCAGCATTTT. This codes for CASSTSNRGWDQPQHF.

This chain connects TRBV9 to TRBJ1-1, with 7 bases matching TRBD1. This CDR3 is 15 amino acids long. Trimming took 3 bases from V and 3 from J; bases not matched to a gene: 8. Germline CDR1 reads SGDLS; CDR2 reads YYNGEE. The DNA of the CDR3 is TGTGCCAGCAGCGGCAGACAGGGCAGAGACACTGAAGCTTTCTTT. It codes for CASSGRQGRDTEAFF.

The gene calls are TRBV18 and TRBJ2-1; D possibly corresponds to TRBD1 (6 bases). The CDR3 has 14 amino acids. Germline V CDR1 and CDR2: KGHSH, LQKENI. Trimming left V 6 bases short and J 8 bases short, with 17 bases between. The CDR3: CASSLAQGHDEQFF. The DNA for the CDR3 is TGTGCCAGCTCCCTCGCACAGGGTCACGATGAGCAGTTCTTC.

V gene TRBV30 combines with J gene TRBJ2-7; the D gene is possibly TRBD2 (6 bases). Germline V lookup: CDR1 GTSNPN, CDR2 SVGIG (reference sequence). The CDR3 totals 15 residues. Trimming shortened V by 1 base and J by 2 bases, and 15 bases separated the two germline ends. The CDR3: CAWSADGTLAYEQYF. The CDR3 DNA is TGTGCCTGGAGTGCGGACGGGACTTTGGCCTACGAGCAGTACTTC.

The genes are TRBV7-3 and TRBJ2-7; possible D gene TRBD2, 7 bases. The CDR3 length is 15 residues. Deletions cut 2 bases from V and 0 bases from J, with 11 bases between. Looked up from germline, CDR1 is SGHTA and CDR2 is FQGTGA. DNA of the CDR3: TGTGCCAGCAGCTTATACGGGGGGCCCTCCTACGAGCAGTACTTC. Its protein is CASSLYGGPSYEQYF. The full variable domain, in which reference TRBV7-3 and TRBJ2-7 provide the parts outside the CDR3, is GAGVSQTPSNKVTEKGKYVELRCDPISGHTALYWYRQSLGQGPEFLIYFQGTGAADDSGLPNDRFFAVRPEGSVSTLKIQRTERGDSAVYLCASSLYGGPSYEQYFGPGTRLTVT.

The chain carries TRBV5-1 and TRBJ2-5; weak D call: TRBD2 (5 bases). Trimming removed 0 bases from V and 4 bases from J, with 13 bases in between. This CDR3 contains 15 residues. Germline V gene lookup returns CDR1 SGHRS and CDR2 YFSETQ. The chain's CDR3 is CASSLAIGVSETQYF. CDR3 nucleotides: TGCGCCAGCAGCTTGGCCATCGGGGTATCAGAGACCCAGTACTTC.